Below are 21 T cell receptor beta chains sequenced from a single sample in a study of cytomegalovirus exposure and HLA in healthy donors. PCR was performed using 60 Vbeta and 13 Jbeta primers. Generated by immunoSEQ multiplex PCR, the TCRdb table keeps only in-frame clones and is missing some. The sample comprises about 150,000 clones, approximately 83% of which are singletons, and 3% to 4% rests with the top ten. Sequenced material: PBMCs. The receptors here all came from a male donor in good health and CMV-seronegative.

The rearrangement uses TRBV27 and TRBJ1-1; the D is unclear. The CDR3 runs 13 residues. The V gene lost 4 bases and the J gene lost 1 base, with 7 bases spanning the gap. From germline, CDR1 is MNHEY and CDR2 SMNVEV (reference sequence). Here the CDR3 DNA reads TGTGCCAGCAGTTATTCGAGGAACACTGAAGCTTTCTTT. It translates to CASSYSRNTEAFF.

This sequence joins TRBV29-1 and TRBJ2-5; 10 nucleotides align to TRBD2. Germline lookup yields CDR1 SQVTM and CDR2 ANQGSEA. The CDR3 totals 11 residues. DNA of the CDR3: TGCGGGACTAGCGTCGAAGAGACCCAGTACTTC. This translates into CGTSVEETQYF.

The V and J genes are TRBV27 and TRBJ2-3; D gene unclear. This CDR3 region has 11 residues. The germline V gene has CDR1 MNHEY and CDR2 SMNVEV (reference sequence). Trimming removed 8 bases from V and 5 bases from J, with 8 bases in between. CDR3 protein: CASASRDTQYF. The CDR3 nucleotides are TGTGCCAGCGCCTCGAGAGATACGCAGTATTTT.

The V and J genes are TRBV10-3 and TRBJ2-1; 16 bases are shared with TRBD2. Trimming at V came to 10 bases and at J to 5 bases, leaving 14 bases not matched to a gene. The CDR3 covers 18 residues. Germline V gene data show CDR1 as ENHRY and CDR2 as SYGVKD. CDR3 in amino acids: CATATGTSGRELDNEQFF. The CDR3 bases are TGTGCCACGGCGACCGGGACTAGCGGGAGGGAGTTGGACAATGAGCAGTTCTTC.

In its sample, this clone was seen once. V gene TRBV9 combines with J gene TRBJ2-3; maybe TRBD2 (6 bases). Trimming took off 4 bases at V and 3 bases at J, with 15 bases between the two ends. Germline CDR1 and CDR2: SGDLS and YYNGEE. The CDR3 runs 15 residues. Here the CDR3 DNA reads TGTGCCAGCAGCCTCAGGGACTTATCAACAGATACGCAGTATTTT. Its protein is CASSLRDLSTDTQYF.

The chain recombines TRBV2 with TRBJ1-5, with 9 bases matching TRBD1. Germline V gene data show CDR1 as SNHLY and CDR2 as FYNNEI. There are 17 residues in the CDR3. V shed 5 bases and J 0 bases; nucleotides not matched to a gene: 8. The CDR3 DNA reads TGTGCCAGCAGTCCGGGACAGGGCCTTTATAGCAATCAGCCCCAGCATTTT. It encodes CASSPGQGLYSNQPQHF.

The V gene is TRBV5-6, the J gene TRBJ2-7; possible D gene TRBD1, 6 bases. The CDR3 loop spans 17 amino acids. CDR1 and CDR2 from the germline V gene are SGHDT and YYEEEE. Trimming left V 4 bases short and J 5 bases short, with 25 bases between. CDR3 nucleotides: TGTGCCAGCAGCACAACCGGACAGCGCCCCTTGGCCAACGAGCAGTACTTC. Translation gives CASSTTGQRPLANEQYF.

V gene TRBV19 combines with J gene TRBJ1-5, with a tentative D call TRBD1 (6 bases). CDR3 length: 15 residues. CDR1 and CDR2 from the germline V gene are LNHDA and SQIVND (reference sequence). V dropped 1 base and J dropped 5 bases, with 12 bases sitting between them. The CDR3 bases are TGTGCCAGTAGTATAGGATGGGGGCCCTATCAGCCCCAGCATTTT. It is translated as CASSIGWGPYQPQHF. The whole variable domain, filled in from reference TRBV19 and TRBJ1-5, reads DGGITQSPKYLFRKEGQNVTLSCEQNLNHDAMYWYRQDPGQGLRLIYYSQIVNDFQKGDIAEGYSVSREKKESFPLTVTSAQKNPTAFYLCASSIGWGPYQPQHFGDGTRLSIL.

The V gene is TRBV19, the J gene TRBJ1-4; TRBD1 aligns across 7 bases. The J segment lost 8 bases and the V segment lost 9 bases, leaving 12 bases of the junction unmatched. Germline CDR1 is LNHDA and CDR2 is SQIVND (reference sequence). The CDR3 loop spans 14 amino acids. The CDR3 sequence: CASNLGTEGEKLFF. In DNA form, the CDR3 reads TGTGCCAGCAACCTCGGGACAGAAGGAGAAAAACTGTTTTTT.

The rearrangement links TRBV2 to TRBJ2-5; D not resolved. Germline V lookup: CDR1 SNHLY, CDR2 FYNNEI. V was clipped by 2 bases and J by 5 bases, with 6 bases between them. The CDR3 runs to 12 residues. As DNA, the CDR3 is TGTGCCAGCAGTGAAATTCAGGAGACCCAGTACTTC. This translates into CASSEIQETQYF.

This sequence joins TRBV28 and TRBJ2-5; weak D call: TRBD1 (5 bases). The J call may not be correct, given that the DNA end is closer to TRBJ2-7. The CDR3 consists of 15 residues. Germline values: CDR1 MDHEN, CDR2 SYDVKM. CDR3 region: CASSFFQGHTYEQYF. The CDR3 nucleotides are TGTGCCAGCAGTTTTTTCCAGGGCCATACCTACGAGCAGTACTTC.

V usage is TRBV13 and J usage is TRBJ2-2; maybe TRBD2 (5 bases). Trimming left V 3 bases short and J 5 bases short, with 13 bases between. The CDR3 covers 15 residues. The germline gives CDR1 PRHDT, CDR2 FYEKMQ (reference sequence). Here the CDR3 reads CASSFRLAGTGELFF. As DNA, the CDR3 is TGTGCCAGCAGCTTCCGGCTAGCCGGGACCGGGGAGCTGTTTTTT. Full variable domain (missing parts from reference TRBV13 and TRBJ2-2): AAGVIQSPRHLIKEKRETATLKCYPIPRHDTVYWYQQGPGQDPQFLISFYEKMQSDKGSIPDRFSAQQFSDYHSELNMSSLELGDSALYFCASSFRLAGTGELFFGEGSRLTVL.

The V and J genes are TRBV11-2 and TRBJ2-1, with D tentatively TRBD2 (5 bases). The CDR3 sequence is 15 residues long. CDR1 SGHAT and CDR2 FQNNGV come from the germline V gene. The V gene lost 1 base and the J gene lost 5 bases, with 12 bases spanning the gap. The CDR3 DNA reads TGTGCCAGCAGCTTAGGACGGGGAGCCGACAATGAGCAGTTCTTC. It encodes CASSLGRGADNEQFF.

Details on this clone: Other nucleotide sequences from this sample produce the same CDR3. This chain links TRBV5-4 with TRBJ2-7, with TRBD2 matching over 9 bases. This CDR3 has 15 residues. The V gene's germline CDR1 is SGHNT and CDR2 YYREEE (reference sequence). Unmatched junction bases numbered 10, after V lost 4 bases and J lost 5 bases. The CDR3 here is CASSPGVAGGDEQYF. CDR3 sequence (DNA): TGTGCCAGCAGCCCGGGGGTGGCGGGAGGGGACGAGCAGTACTTC.

This clone appeared once. The chain links TRBV28 to TRBJ2-3; TRBD2 might be the D (6 bases). Germline V gene data show CDR1 as MDHEN and CDR2 as SYDVKM. Trimming pared 6 bases from V and 1 base from J, leaving 8 bases between. The CDR3 extends over 13 amino acids. The CDR3 DNA sequence: TGTGCCAGCAGGGAGGGCCGCACAGATACGCAGTATTTT. Translating gives CASREGRTDTQYF.

V is TRBV11-2 and J is TRBJ2-7; 8 nucleotides agree with TRBD1. The ends lost 5 bases at V and 5 bases at J; junction bases unmatched: 17. Germline CDR1 and CDR2: SGHAT and FQNNGV. The CDR3 is 17 amino acids. The CDR3: CASSASPGQVLQNEQYF. CDR3 coding DNA: TGTGCCAGCAGCGCCTCTCCGGGACAGGTCTTGCAGAACGAGCAGTACTTC.

This clone is a singleton in its sample. This rearrangement joins TRBV5-6 to TRBJ1-5; 12 bases match TRBD1. Germline V gene sequence: CDR1 SGHDT, CDR2 YYEEEE. The CDR3 has 14 residues. Trimming removed 4 bases from V and 6 bases from J; junction bases left unmatched: 2. CDR3 in amino acids: CASSPGQGAQPQHF. The DNA of the CDR3 is TGTGCCAGCAGCCCGGGACAGGGGGCTCAGCCCCAGCATTTT. Complete variable domain (other parts from reference TRBV5-6 and TRBJ1-5): DAGVTQSPTHLIKTRGQQVTLRCSPKSGHDTVSWYQQALGQGPQFIFQYYEEEERQRGNFPDRFSGHQFPNYSSELNVNALLLGDSALYLCASSPGQGAQPQHFGDGTRLSIL.

V gene TRBV29-1 combines with J gene TRBJ2-5; 8 positions agree with TRBD2. There are 14 residues in the CDR3. Germline lookup yields CDR1 SQVTM and CDR2 ANQGSEA. V shed 0 bases, J shed 5 bases, and the junction held 5 bases outside the gene matches. In nucleotides, the CDR3 is TGCAGCGTTGAAGAGGCGGGAGGAACGGAGACCCAGTACTTC. As protein: CSVEEAGGTETQYF.

The chain links TRBV13 to TRBJ2-3, with D perhaps TRBD2 (5 bases). The CDR3 sequence is 15 residues long. CDR1 is PRHDT and CDR2 is FYEKMQ in the germline V gene (reference sequence). V was cut by 5 bases and J by 0 bases, with 12 bases left in between. CDR3 loop: CASSLLEVSTDTQYF. The CDR3 region has the DNA TGTGCCAGCAGCCTATTGGAGGTGAGCACAGATACGCAGTATTTT. The full variable domain, in which reference TRBV13 and TRBJ2-3 provide the parts outside the CDR3, is AAGVIQSPRHLIKEKRETATLKCYPIPRHDTVYWYQQGPGQDPQFLISFYEKMQSDKGSIPDRFSAQQFSDYHSELNMSSLELGDSALYFCASSLLEVSTDTQYFGPGTRLTVL.

V usage is TRBV28 and J usage is TRBJ2-1, with D perhaps matching TRBD1 (5 bases). This CDR3 comprises 15 residues. The V end lost 7 bases, the J end lost 7 bases, and 20 bases lay between the germline ends. CDR1 and CDR2 from the germline V gene are MDHEN and SYDVKM. The DNA for the CDR3 is TGTGCCAGCATCGGTGACAAGGGGCTGAAAAATGAGCAGTTCTTC. It yields the protein CASIGDKGLKNEQFF. The full variable domain, its missing parts supplied by reference TRBV28 and TRBJ2-1, is DVKVTQSSRYLVKRTGEKVFLECVQDMDHENMFWYRQDPGLGLRLIYFSYDVKMKEKGDIPEGYSVSREKKERFSLILESASTNQTSMYLCASIGDKGLKNEQFFGPGTRLTVL.

The chain carries TRBV7-2 and TRBJ1-1, with a weak D call TRBD1 (6 bases). Deletions cut 1 base from V and 4 bases from J, with 10 bases between. Germline values: CDR1 SGHTA, CDR2 FQGNSA. CDR3 length: 14 amino acids. This CDR3 is CASSLVGAITEAFF. The CDR3, as DNA: TGTGCCAGCAGCTTAGTGGGGGCGATCACTGAAGCTTTCTTT.